This entry lists 27 T cell receptor beta chains sequenced from one sample in a study of breast tumors, draining lymph nodes, adjacent tissues. One entry per CDR3 protein, called by TCRdb with MiXCR from the multiplex PCR reads. Of about 21,000 distinct CDR3 sequences listed, around 40% are singletons. Sequencing was carried out using breast tumor tissue. The receptors originated from a female donor with breast cancer. Some clones in this sample may be carry-over from other donors' samples.

The genes are TRBV27 and TRBJ1-2, with 9 bases that match TRBD1. This CDR3 has 14 residues. Germline V CDR1 and CDR2: MNHEY, SMNVEV (reference sequence). V dropped 3 bases and J dropped 5; count of bases not matched to a gene: 4. The CDR3 DNA is TGTGCCAGCAGTTTCCTCGGGACAGGGTATGGCTACACCTTC. Encoded protein: CASSFLGTGYGYTF.

This clonotype was seen repeatedly, ten times or more. The J gene is TRBJ2-7, the V gene TRBV7-9, with a possible D match to TRBD1 (8 bases). CDR1 is SEHNR and CDR2 is FQNEAQ in the germline V gene (reference sequence). This CDR3 contains 13 residues. V lost 5 bases and J 6 bases, leaving 14 bases between the germline ends. CDR3 in amino acids: CASSTHRGGEQYF. In DNA, the CDR3 is TGTGCCAGCAGCACACACAGGGGGGGCGAGCAGTACTTC. The full variable domain, completed using reference TRBV7-9 and TRBJ2-7, is DTGVSQNPRHKITKRGQNVTFRCDPISEHNRLYWYRQTLGQGPEFLTYFQNEAQLEKSRLLSDRFSAERPKGSFSTLEIQRTEQGDSAMYLCASSTHRGGEQYFGPGTRLTVT.

This clonotype showed up many times. This chain uses TRBV7-2 with TRBJ1-3; the D is unclear. This CDR3 is 15 amino acids long. Per the germline V gene, CDR1 is SGHTA and CDR2 is FQGNSA. The V end lost 5 bases, the J end lost 4 bases, and 15 bases lay between the germline ends. The CDR3: CASSPTRLTGNTIYF. CDR3 DNA sequence: TGTGCCAGCAGCCCCACCCGCCTTACCGGAAACACCATATATTTT.

Concerning this clonotype itself: A junction boundary mismatches the germline segment, possibly from a read error. The chain is built from TRBV7-9 and TRBJ2-7; D gene ambiguous. This CDR3 region has 12 residues. Germline-derived CDR1 and CDR2 are SEHNR and FQNEAQ (reference sequence). The CDR3 reads CASSSGIFEPYF. CDR3 bases: TGTGCCAGCAGCTCGGGTATCTTCGAGCCGTACTTC.

The chain combines TRBV6-1 with TRBJ2-7; 7 nucleotides align to TRBD1. The V and J ends lost 1 base and 7 bases, in that order; junction bases with no gene match: 7. The CDR3 totals 14 residues. Germline V lookup: CDR1 MNHNS, CDR2 SASEGT. This CDR3 is CASSEETGRDEQYF. In nucleotides, the CDR3 is TGTGCCAGCAGTGAAGAGACAGGGCGAGATGAGCAGTACTTC.

The sample holds many counts of this clonotype. This chain links TRBV5-1 with TRBJ1-6; no firm D call. The CDR3 runs to 14 residues. Trimming took off 3 bases at V and 15 bases at J, with 19 bases between the two ends. Germline V gene data show CDR1 as SGHRS and CDR2 as YFSETQ. The CDR3 region has the DNA TGCGCCAGCAGCTCCCCCCCCCGGGCTAGTCTCCTCCACTTT. Translated: CASSSPPRASLLHF.

This clonotype was seen at least ten times. CDR3 DNA sequence: TGTGCCAGCAGCGAAAATGGGGCGTCCCCCTATGGCTACACCTTC. It is translated as CASSENGASPYGYTF. The rearrangement joins TRBV7-3 to TRBJ1-2; TRBD1 might be the D (5 bases). Germline V gene data show CDR1 as SGHTA and CDR2 as FQGTGA. The CDR3 sequence is 15 residues long. V was clipped by 5 bases and J by 4 bases, with 17 bases between them. Combining the CDR3 with reference TRBV7-3 and TRBJ1-2 gives the whole variable domain GAGVSQTPSNKVTEKGKYVELRCDPISGHTALYWYRQSLGQGPEFLIYFQGTGAADDSGLPNDRFFAVRPEGSVSTLKIQRTERGDSAVYLCASSENGASPYGYTFGSGTRLTVV.

This clonotype occurred many times. This may be a read error, as it is one base from a much larger clone. The V and J genes are TRBV7-9 and TRBJ1-2; 7 bases align to TRBD1. From germline, CDR1 is SEHNR and CDR2 FQNEAQ (reference sequence). This CDR3 region has 15 residues. The CDR3: CASSFTGTESYGYPF. DNA of the CDR3: TGTGCCAGCAGCTTTACCGGGACAGAATCCTATGGCTACCCCTTC. Variable domain in full (rest from reference TRBV7-9 and TRBJ1-2): DTGVSQNPRHKITKRGQNVTFRCDPISEHNRLYWYRQTLGQGPEFLTYFQNEAQLEKSRLLSDRFSAERPKGSFSTLEIQRTEQGDSAMYLCASSFTGTESYGYPFGSGTRLTVV.

This clonotype appeared many times. This sequence joins TRBV6-6 and TRBJ1-5, with a possible D match to TRBD1 (5 bases). The germline CDR1 and CDR2 sequences are MNHNY and SVGAGI (reference sequence). The V and J ends lost 0 bases and 5 bases respectively, with 5 bases between them. The CDR3 length is 13 residues. The DNA for the CDR3 is TGTGCCAGCAGTTACTCACAGGATCAGCCCCAGCATTTT. Translating gives CASSYSQDQPQHF.

This chain connects TRBV18 to TRBJ2-3; 9 bases are a match to TRBD1. The germline V gene encodes CDR1 KGHSH and CDR2 LQKENI. V trimming: 6 bases; J trimming: 0 bases; junction bases outside the gene matches: 4. CDR3 size: 15 residues. The CDR3 here is CASSSGQGSTDTQYF. DNA of the CDR3: TGTGCCAGCTCCAGCGGACAGGGGAGCACAGATACGCAGTATTTT. The full variable domain, in which reference TRBV18 and TRBJ2-3 provide the parts outside the CDR3, is NAGVMQNPRHLVRRRGQEARLRCSPMKGHSHVYWYRQLPEEGLKFMVYLQKENIIDESGMPKERFSAEFPKEGPSILRIQQVVRGDSAAYFCASSSGQGSTDTQYFGPGTRLTVL.

This clonotype appeared a few times. The chain is built from TRBV30 and TRBJ1-2, with unresolved D. Deletions cut 0 bases from V and 1 base from J, with 15 bases between. This CDR3 comprises 16 residues. Germline loops: CDR1 GTSNPN, CDR2 SVGIG (reference sequence). This CDR3 is CAWSVLRAGGNYGYTF. The DNA of the CDR3 is TGTGCCTGGAGTGTACTGCGGGCAGGCGGTAACTATGGCTACACCTTC.

The V and J genes are TRBV5-5 and TRBJ2-5, with TRBD2 as a possible D gene (6 bases). Germline CDR1 is SGHKS and CDR2 is YYEKEE (reference sequence). The CDR3 spans 15 residues. V was cut by 1 base and J by 7 bases, with 17 bases left in between. CDR3 sequence: CASSLQRAGRLTQYF. CDR3 nucleotide sequence: TGTGCCAGCAGCTTGCAGCGGGCGGGGCGATTGACCCAGTACTTC.

There are many counts of this clonotype. V gene TRBV7-9 combines with J gene TRBJ2-1, with unresolved D. CDR3 size: 12 residues. V was cut by 1 base and J by 9 bases, with 7 bases left in between. The V gene's germline CDR1 is SEHNR and CDR2 FQNEAQ (reference sequence). CDR3 sequence reads: CASSLVPGEQFF. CDR3 DNA: TGTGCCAGCAGCTTAGTGCCGGGTGAGCAGTTCTTC.

This clonotype was observed a handful of times. CDR3 residues: CAWRRRNTEAFF. CDR3 DNA: TGTGCCTGGAGGCGCAGGAACACTGAAGCTTTCTTT. The chain carries TRBV30 and TRBJ1-1; D unresolved. Trimming took off 3 bases at V and 1 base at J, with 6 bases between the two ends. Germline values: CDR1 GTSNPN, CDR2 SVGIG (reference sequence). The CDR3 loop spans 12 amino acids.

This clonotype was recorded at least ten times. The chain is built from TRBV7-9 and TRBJ1-2; 9 positions match TRBD1. The CDR3 is 15 residues long. Per germline, CDR1 SEHNR and CDR2 FQNEAQ (reference sequence). The junction had 12 bases not matched to a gene; V was cut back by 5 bases and J by 8 bases. CDR3 in amino acids: CASSPSFNRGQGYTF. The CDR3 DNA reads TGTGCCAGCAGCCCATCATTTAACAGGGGGCAGGGCTACACCTTC. Full variable domain (outside the CDR3, taken from reference TRBV7-9 and TRBJ1-2): DTGVSQNPRHKITKRGQNVTFRCDPISEHNRLYWYRQTLGQGPEFLTYFQNEAQLEKSRLLSDRFSAERPKGSFSTLEIQRTEQGDSAMYLCASSPSFNRGQGYTFGSGTRLTVV.

The rearrangement links TRBV2 to TRBJ1-5, with TRBD1 matching over 7 bases. This CDR3 is built from 13 residues. Trimming at V came to 8 bases and at J to 4 bases, leaving 5 bases not matched to a gene. CDR1 SNHLY and CDR2 FYNNEI come from the germline V gene. CDR3 sequence: CASGGQSNQPQHF. DNA of the CDR3: TGTGCCAGCGGGGGACAGAGTAATCAGCCCCAGCATTTT.

V and J are TRBV2 and TRBJ1-5; TRBD1 might be the D (5 bases). The CDR3 covers 13 residues. Trimming left V 6 bases short and J 9 bases short, with 15 bases between. Germline CDR1 and CDR2: SNHLY and FYNNEI. The CDR3 reads CASRGIRDLPQHF. The CDR3 DNA reads TGTGCCAGCAGAGGGATCAGGGATCTGCCCCAGCATTTT. The entire variable domain, with the rest obtained from reference TRBV2 and TRBJ1-5, is as follows: EPEVTQTPSHQVTQMGQEVILRCVPISNHLYFYWYRQILGQKVEFLVSFYNNEISEKSEIFDDQFSVERPDGSNFTLKIRSTKLEDSAMYFCASRGIRDLPQHFGDGTRLSIL.

Notes on this clonotype: This could be a read error, since a much larger clone is one nucleotide away. The CDR3 here is CASSLDSYRLQHF. The CDR3 DNA sequence: TGTGCCAGCAGCTTAGACAGCTACCGACTCCAGCATTTT. This chain connects TRBV7-9 to TRBJ1-5; D call uncertain. CDR3 length: 13 amino acids. Deletions cut 1 base from V and 12 bases from J, with 13 bases between. From germline, CDR1 is SEHNR and CDR2 FQNEAQ (reference sequence).

The chain has TRBV11-3 and TRBJ2-2; D could derive from TRBD1 or TRBD2 (6 bases each). Trimming removed 3 bases at V and 6 bases at J, with 11 bases between. The germline V gene has CDR1 SGHNT and CDR2 YENEEA. The CDR3 totals 14 residues. The CDR3 here is CASSLEGEAGELFF. The CDR3 region has the DNA TGTGCCAGCAGCTTGGAGGGGGAGGCCGGGGAGCTGTTTTTT.

This clonotype was observed a handful of times. The CDR3 reads CASSVGASGAYNEQFF. CDR3 in DNA: TGTGCCAGCAGCGTAGGGGCTAGCGGGGCATACAATGAGCAGTTCTTC. The V call is TRBV9, the J call TRBJ2-1, with TRBD2 matching 9 bases. This CDR3 is built from 16 residues. Germline V CDR1 and CDR2: SGDLS, YYNGEE. V gave up 0 bases and J gave up 4 bases; unmatched junction bases: 5.

This clonotype was seen more than once but under ten times. The rearrangement joins TRBV5-1 to TRBJ1-1, with unresolved D. The CDR3 runs 14 residues. The germline CDR1 and CDR2 sequences are SGHRS and YFSETQ. Trimming took off 0 bases at V and 4 bases at J, with 10 bases between the two ends. The DNA for the CDR3 is TGCGCCAGCAGCTTGGACGGGTGGGGCACTGAAGCTTTCTTT. Its translation is CASSLDGWGTEAFF. Based on the CDR3 plus reference TRBV5-1 and TRBJ1-1, the full variable domain is KAGVTQTPRYLIKTRGQQVTLSCSPISGHRSVSWYQQTPGQGLQFLFEYFSETQRNKGNFPGRFSGRQFSNSRSEMNVSTLELGDSALYLCASSLDGWGTEAFFGQGTRLTVV.

In the case of this clonotype: A much larger clone sits a single nucleotide away, making a read error possible. This chain links TRBV7-8 with TRBJ2-1; the D gene is possibly TRBD1 (5 bases). CDR3 length equals 14 residues. Trimming pared 5 bases from V and 7 bases from J, leaving 15 bases between. Germline V gives CDR1 SGHVS, CDR2 FQNEAQ. CDR3 in DNA: TGTGCCAGCAGCAGGGCGGCAGGGAAAAATGAGCAGTTCTTC. This codes for CASSRAAGKNEQFF.

The gene calls are TRBV19 and TRBJ2-7; D call uncertain. The CDR3 consists of 14 residues. Trimming stripped 4 bases from V and 1 base from J, with 11 bases between. Per the germline V gene, CDR1 is LNHDA and CDR2 is SQIVND (reference sequence). CDR3 bases: TGTGCCAGTAGTACCGCGACCGGGTCCTACGAGCAGTACTTC. Its translation is CASSTATGSYEQYF. Full variable domain (rest looked up from reference TRBV19 and TRBJ2-7): DGGITQSPKYLFRKEGQNVTLSCEQNLNHDAMYWYRQDPGQGLRLIYYSQIVNDFQKGDIAEGYSVSREKKESFPLTVTSAQKNPTAFYLCASSTATGSYEQYFGPGTRLTVT.

The chain couples TRBV27 to TRBJ1-4; D remains unclear. Trimming cost V 0 bases and J 9 bases, with 11 bases left between them. The germline V gene has CDR1 MNHEY and CDR2 SMNVEV (reference sequence). The CDR3 spans 14 residues. The CDR3: CASSLSNFGKKLFF. In DNA, the CDR3 is TGTGCCAGCAGTTTATCGAACTTCGGCAAAAAACTGTTTTTT.

This clonotype has ten or more counts. The genes are TRBV3-1 and TRBJ1-2; D unresolved. V was cut by 0 bases and J by 2 bases, with 22 bases left in between. CDR1 LGHDT and CDR2 YNNKEL come from the germline V gene (reference sequence). The CDR3 contains 19 residues. The CDR3 spells CASSQDSGTGRTLNYGYTF. The CDR3 nucleotides are TGTGCCAGCAGCCAAGATTCGGGTACGGGCAGAACGCTAAACTATGGCTACACCTTC.

This clonotype was detected many times. The chain carries TRBV2 and TRBJ2-3; TRBD2 matches at 9 bases. This CDR3 has 16 amino acids. V lost 4 bases, J lost 5 bases, and 10 bases stayed unmatched. Germline V gene data show CDR1 as SNHLY and CDR2 as FYNNEI. CDR3 DNA sequence: TGTGCCAGCAGTGGGGTAGCGGGAGTTAGTAGAGATACGCAGTATTTT. Translation gives CASSGVAGVSRDTQYF.

The table lists this clonotype with many counts. The chain links TRBV7-8 to TRBJ2-7; D is possibly TRBD1 or TRBD2 (5 bases each). The germline gives CDR1 SGHVS, CDR2 FQNEAQ. The CDR3 is 16 amino acids. Trimming stripped 1 base from V and 0 bases from J, with 13 bases between. CDR3 DNA: TGTGCCAGCAGCTTAGGGGAACCGGGGACCTCCTACGAGCAGTACTTC. It translates to CASSLGEPGTSYEQYF.